A single sample is the source of the 23 T cell receptor beta chains below, sequenced in a study of cytomegalovirus exposure and HLA in healthy donors (TCRdb year 2017). Library preparation employed the immunoSEQ multiplex PCR assay. For the multiplex PCR, a mixture combining 60 forward primers for TCR Vbeta segments and 13 reverse primers for TCR Jbeta segments was used. TCRdb provides this immuneACCESS table in a form limited to in-frame rearrangements. Some clones are lacking; in checked studies, under half of them reflect an unresolved V gene, and why the rest are absent is not known. The sample table records about 64,000 clones; 65% to 90% of these occur just once. About 10% of the sample is in the top ten clones. The sample was PBMCs. The source is a female donor in good health and CMV-seronegative.

The rearrangement links TRBV5-1 to TRBJ2-1; 11 bases map to TRBD2. V trimming: 4 bases; J trimming: 8 bases; junction bases outside the gene matches: 11. CDR3 size: 16 residues. Germline V gives CDR1 SGHRS, CDR2 YFSETQ. The CDR3 is CASSPTGLAGPDEQFF. The CDR3 coding sequence is TGCGCCAGCAGCCCTACTGGACTAGCGGGTCCGGATGAGCAGTTCTTC.

The genes are TRBV18 and TRBJ2-5, with TRBD1 matching 11 bases. The end of the DNA fits TRBJ2-7 better, so the J call may be wrong. Germline V CDR1 and CDR2: KGHSH, LQKENI. The CDR3 loop spans 13 amino acids. The CDR3 bases are TGTGCCAGCTCCGGGACAGGGGGCTACGAGCAGTACTTC. It codes for CASSGTGGYEQYF.

The CDR3 DNA reads TGTGCCATCAGTGAGTCGTTGGAACAGAATAGCAATCAGCCCCAGCATTTT. Translated, it gives CAISESLEQNSNQPQHF. The chain links TRBV10-3 to TRBJ1-5; D ambiguous. The CDR3 length is 17 residues. V lost 0 bases, J lost 0 bases, and 12 bases lay in between. Germline CDR1 reads ENHRY; CDR2 reads SYGVKD.

The genes are TRBV5-1 and TRBJ2-6; D gene uncertain. Germline V gene lookup returns CDR1 SGHRS and CDR2 YFSETQ. The germline V and J ends were trimmed by 1 base and 0 bases, with 5 bases remaining between them. The CDR3 has 15 residues. This CDR3 reads CASSLPGSGANVLTF. The CDR3 nucleotides are TGCGCCAGCAGCTTGCCGGGCTCTGGGGCCAACGTCCTGACTTTC.

About this clone itself: A read error may produce the germline difference seen at one junction end. V is TRBV27 and J is TRBJ2-7, with 10 bases that match TRBD2. The CDR3 has 15 residues. Per the germline V gene, CDR1 is MNHEY and CDR2 is SMNVEV (reference sequence). The CDR3 DNA is TGTGCCAGCAGTGCTAGCGGGGGAAGGAGCTACGGGCAGTACTTC. It translates to CASSASGGRSYGQYF.

The chain joins TRBV6-6 to TRBJ1-5; D might be TRBD1 (6 bases). The germline CDR1 and CDR2 sequences are MNHNY and SVGAGI (reference sequence). The CDR3 loop spans 15 amino acids. The V end lost 5 bases, the J end lost 0 bases, and 11 bases lay between the germline ends. CDR3 amino acids: CASSVGTLSNQPQHF. Here the CDR3 DNA reads TGTGCCAGCAGTGTTGGGACACTTAGCAATCAGCCCCAGCATTTT.

This clone was seen once. One end of the junction fails to match germline, which may point to a read error. The rearrangement links TRBV28 to TRBJ2-1; TRBD1 matches 7 bases. Germline V gene data show CDR1 as MDHEN and CDR2 as SYDVKM. The CDR3 has 13 residues. CDR3 protein: CASSSSPRQGGLF. DNA of the CDR3: TGTGCCAGCAGTTCCTCGCCCCGACAGGGTGGGCTCTTC.

CDR3 DNA sequence: TGTGCCAGCAGCACATTCCCGGGACAGGGCGCGAACACCGGGGAGCTGTTTTTT. Its translation: CASSTFPGQGANTGELFF. The V gene is TRBV5-5, the J gene TRBJ2-2, with TRBD1 matching 9 bases. Germline CDR1 and CDR2: SGHKS and YYEKEE (reference sequence). V was pared by 4 bases and J by 0 bases, with 10 bases of the junction left unmatched. This CDR3 has 18 amino acids.

J is TRBJ2-7 and V is TRBV19; the match to TRBD2 covers 12 bases. Germline V gives CDR1 LNHDA, CDR2 SQIVND (reference sequence). The CDR3 runs to 16 residues. V was clipped by 3 bases and J by 7 bases; unmatched bases: 10. The CDR3 coding sequence is TGTGCCAGTAGTATGGGGACTAGCGGGCCGCAGGGAGAGCAGTACTTC. It translates to CASSMGTSGPQGEQYF.

The V call is TRBV7-3, the J call TRBJ2-7; 10 bases are a match to TRBD2. Trimming at V came to 2 bases and at J to 6 bases, leaving 4 bases not matched to a gene. The CDR3 extends over 14 amino acids. Germline lookup yields CDR1 SGHTA and CDR2 FQGTGA. CDR3 in amino acids: CASSLGVAGGEQYF. Written as DNA, the CDR3 is TGTGCCAGCAGCTTAGGAGTAGCGGGGGGCGAGCAGTACTTC.

This chain uses TRBV7-6 with TRBJ2-1; TRBD2 matches 9 bases. V shed 1 base, J shed 4 bases, and the junction held 5 bases outside the gene matches. Germline V CDR1 and CDR2: SGHVS, FNYEAQ. This CDR3 comprises 16 residues. In DNA form, the CDR3 reads TGTGCCAGCAGCTTAGGAGCTAGCGGGGAGTACAATGAGCAGTTCTTC. Encoded protein: CASSLGASGEYNEQFF.

The rearrangement joins TRBV5-4 to TRBJ2-5; weak D call: TRBD2 (5 bases). Trimming took 6 bases from V and 5 from J, leaving 11 bases between them. CDR3 length: 12 residues. Germline V gives CDR1 SGHNT, CDR2 YYREEE (reference sequence). CDR3 protein: CASTITGETQYF. In DNA form, the CDR3 reads TGTGCCAGCACCATTACGGGGGAGACCCAGTACTTC.

The chain couples TRBV7-2 to TRBJ1-6; 7 nucleotides agree with TRBD1. This CDR3 has 14 residues. Germline trimming cut 4 bases from V and 6 bases from J; bases unmatched to any gene: 3. Germline CDR1 reads SGHTA; CDR2 reads FQGNSA. The CDR3 spells CASSSRQGNSPLHF. Written as DNA, the CDR3 is TGTGCCAGCAGCTCCCGACAGGGTAATTCACCCCTCCACTTT.

This sequence joins TRBV30 and TRBJ1-2; D unclear. CDR3 size: 13 residues. The V gene lost 2 bases and the J gene lost 4 bases, with 11 bases spanning the gap. Germline-derived CDR1 and CDR2 are GTSNPN and SVGIG (reference sequence). The CDR3 region is CAWSPGGAYGYTF. CDR3 nucleotides: TGTGCCTGGAGTCCGGGAGGAGCCTATGGCTACACCTTC.

This clone was counted once. Written as DNA, the CDR3 is TGTGCCAGCAGCCATAGCCGGGACAGTAGCTCAACTAATGAAAAACTGTTTTTT. This translates into CASSHSRDSSSTNEKLFF. The chain carries TRBV14 and TRBJ1-4; 7 bases fit TRBD1. Germline-derived CDR1 and CDR2 are SGHDN and FVKESK. The V segment lost 3 bases and the J segment 0 bases; nucleotides outside the gene matches: 10. The length of the CDR3 is 18 residues.

The chain employs TRBV5-1 and TRBJ1-2; TRBD1 agrees at 7 bases. The germline CDR1 and CDR2 sequences are SGHRS and YFSETQ. The CDR3 extends over 16 amino acids. J was trimmed by 8 bases and V by 3 bases; bases with no gene match: 16. The CDR3: CASSYGTEPGRGGYTF. Here the CDR3 DNA reads TGCGCCAGCAGCTACGGGACAGAACCAGGCAGGGGAGGCTACACCTTC.

The chain links TRBV30 to TRBJ1-2, with D tentatively TRBD1 (6 bases). Trimming cost V 2 bases and J 5 bases, with 9 bases left between them. Germline assignment: CDR1 GTSNPN and CDR2 SVGIG (reference sequence). The CDR3 contains 12 residues. The CDR3 loop is CAWSLGGYGYTF. The DNA for the CDR3 is TGTGCCTGGAGTTTAGGGGGTTATGGCTACACCTTC.

This clone appeared a single time. This sequence joins TRBV21-1 and TRBJ2-1; the D call in the table, TRBD2, was not verified against the DNA. TRBV21-1 is a documented pseudogene. CDR3 length equals 14 residues. The chain's CDR3 is CASSKVPLSNEQFF. The CDR3, as DNA: TGTGCCAGCAGCAAAGTCCCTTTGAGCAATGAGCAGTTCTTC.

The rearrangement joins TRBV27 to TRBJ2-1; D perhaps matches TRBD2 (6 bases). Between the trimmed V and J ends, which lost 4 bases and 6 bases, there was a span of 16 bases. CDR1 and CDR2 (germline): MNHEY, SMNVEV (reference sequence). The CDR3 has 15 residues. The CDR3 nucleotides are TGTGCCAGCAGTTCATGGGAGGAGTGGGCCAATGAGCAGTTCTTC. Protein: CASSSWEEWANEQFF.

This clone was counted only a few times. The genes are TRBV27 and TRBJ2-7; 8 bases fit TRBD1. The germline V gene encodes CDR1 MNHEY and CDR2 SMNVEV (reference sequence). This CDR3 is built from 15 residues. The V segment lost 5 bases and the J segment 3 bases; nucleotides outside the gene matches: 9. The CDR3 DNA follows: TGTGCCAGCAGTCTGGCCGGGACAGGAGGCTACGAGCAGTACTTC. Translating gives CASSLAGTGGYEQYF.

In regard to this clone: One junction end disagrees with the germline gene, perhaps due to a read error. V usage is TRBV7-2 and J usage is TRBJ2-4; 8 nucleotides match TRBD1. There are 15 residues in the CDR3. Germline V lookup: CDR1 SGHTA, CDR2 FQGNSA. Here the CDR3 DNA reads TGTGCCAGCAGCTTCCAACCGGACAGGGTCAACAGTCAGTACTTC. It is translated as CASSFQPDRVNSQYF.

This clone has only one observation. The chain carries TRBV7-9 and TRBJ1-1, with 9 bases aligning to TRBD1. The ends lost 5 bases at V and 8 bases at J; junction bases unmatched: 6. Germline V gives CDR1 SEHNR, CDR2 FQNEAQ (reference sequence). The CDR3 is 13 amino acids. CDR3 sequence reads: CASSQGQGEEAFF. The CDR3 region has the DNA TGTGCCAGCAGCCAGGGACAGGGCGAAGAAGCTTTCTTT.

The rearrangement joins TRBV18 to TRBJ2-1; 11 nucleotides line up with TRBD2. The junction had 1 base not matched to a gene; V was cut back by 1 base and J by 5 bases. The length of the CDR3 is 15 residues. Per germline, CDR1 KGHSH and CDR2 LQKENI. The CDR3 coding sequence is TGTGCCAGCTCACCACAACTAGCGGGGGACAATGAGCAGTTCTTC. This translates into CASSPQLAGDNEQFF.